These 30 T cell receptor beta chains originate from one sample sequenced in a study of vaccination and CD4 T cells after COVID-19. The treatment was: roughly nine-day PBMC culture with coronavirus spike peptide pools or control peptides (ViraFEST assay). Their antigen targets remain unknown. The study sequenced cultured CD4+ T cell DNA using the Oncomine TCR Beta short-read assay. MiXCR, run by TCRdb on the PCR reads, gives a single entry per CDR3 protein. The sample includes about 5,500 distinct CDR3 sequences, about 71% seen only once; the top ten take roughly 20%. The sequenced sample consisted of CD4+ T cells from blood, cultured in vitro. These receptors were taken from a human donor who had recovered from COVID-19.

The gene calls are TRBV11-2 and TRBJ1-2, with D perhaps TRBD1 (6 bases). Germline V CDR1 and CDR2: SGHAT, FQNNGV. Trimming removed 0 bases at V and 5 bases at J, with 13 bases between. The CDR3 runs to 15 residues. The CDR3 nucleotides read TGTGCCAGCAGCTTAGATCACAACAGGGCTTATGGCTACACCTTC. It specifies CASSLDHNRAYGYTF. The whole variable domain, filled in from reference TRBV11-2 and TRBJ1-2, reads EAGVAQSPRYKIIEKRQSVAFWCNPISGHATLYWYQQILGQGPKLLIQFQNNGVVDDSQLPKDRFSAERLKGVDSTLKIQPAKLEDSAVYLCASSLDHNRAYGYTFGSGTRLTVV.

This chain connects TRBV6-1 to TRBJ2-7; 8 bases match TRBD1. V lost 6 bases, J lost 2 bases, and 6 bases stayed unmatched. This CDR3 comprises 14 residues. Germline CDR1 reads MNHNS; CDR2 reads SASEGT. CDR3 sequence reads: CASSKGQGTYEQYF. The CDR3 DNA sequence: TGTGCCAGCAGCAAAGGACAGGGTACCTACGAGCAGTACTTC.

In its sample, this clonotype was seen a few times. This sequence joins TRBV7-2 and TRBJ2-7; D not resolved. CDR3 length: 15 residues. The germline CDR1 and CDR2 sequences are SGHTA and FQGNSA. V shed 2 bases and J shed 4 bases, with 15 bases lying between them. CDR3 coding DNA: TGTGCCAGCAGCTTACTTTGGTCTGCAGCTTACGAGCAGTACTTC. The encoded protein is CASSLLWSAAYEQYF.

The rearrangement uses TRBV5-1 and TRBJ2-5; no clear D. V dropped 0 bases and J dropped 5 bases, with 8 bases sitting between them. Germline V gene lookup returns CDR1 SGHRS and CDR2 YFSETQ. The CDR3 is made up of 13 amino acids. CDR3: CASSLEGQETQYF. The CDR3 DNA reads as TGCGCCAGCAGCTTGGAGGGTCAGGAGACCCAGTACTTC.

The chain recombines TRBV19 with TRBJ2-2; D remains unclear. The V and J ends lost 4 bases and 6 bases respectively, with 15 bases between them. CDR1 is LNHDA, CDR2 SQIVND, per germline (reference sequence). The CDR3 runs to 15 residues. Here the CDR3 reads CASSTDGRRAGELFF. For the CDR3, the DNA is TGTGCCAGTAGTACCGACGGACGACGCGCCGGGGAGCTGTTTTTT.

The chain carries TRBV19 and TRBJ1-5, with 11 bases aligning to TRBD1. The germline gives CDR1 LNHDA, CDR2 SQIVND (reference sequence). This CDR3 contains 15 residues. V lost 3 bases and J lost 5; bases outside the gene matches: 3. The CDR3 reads CASSIGDRGDQPQHF. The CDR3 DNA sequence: TGTGCCAGTAGTATCGGGGACAGGGGGGATCAGCCCCAGCATTTT.

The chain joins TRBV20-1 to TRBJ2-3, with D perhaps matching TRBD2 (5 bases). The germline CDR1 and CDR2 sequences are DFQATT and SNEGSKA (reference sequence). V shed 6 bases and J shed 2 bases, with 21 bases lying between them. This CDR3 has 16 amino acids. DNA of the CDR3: TGCAGTGCAGCGGCCCGGCAGAATCAATACACAGATACGCAGTATTTT. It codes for CSAAARQNQYTDTQYF.

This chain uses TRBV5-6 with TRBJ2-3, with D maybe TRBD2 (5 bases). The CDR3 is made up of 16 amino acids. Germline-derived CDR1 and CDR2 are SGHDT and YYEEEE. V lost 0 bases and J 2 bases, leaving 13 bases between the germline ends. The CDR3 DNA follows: TGTGCCAGCAGCTTGGCCGGGATCTCGCACACAGATACGCAGTATTTT. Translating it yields CASSLAGISHTDTQYF.

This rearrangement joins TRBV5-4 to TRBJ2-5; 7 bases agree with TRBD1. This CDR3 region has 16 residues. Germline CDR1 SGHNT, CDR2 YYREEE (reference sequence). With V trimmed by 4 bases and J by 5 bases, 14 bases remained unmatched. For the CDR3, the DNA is TGTGCCAGCAGCCGATTCTTGACAGGGAAGGAGGAGACCCAGTACTTC. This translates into CASSRFLTGKEETQYF.

The CDR3 region is CASSQTGTNYGYTF. CDR3 nucleotides: TGCGCCAGCAGCCAGACAGGTACTAACTATGGCTACACCTTC. The V gene is TRBV5-1, the J gene TRBJ1-2; perhaps TRBD1 as D (6 bases). Germline V CDR1 and CDR2: SGHRS, YFSETQ. This CDR3 comprises 14 residues. Trimming took off 4 bases at V and 0 bases at J, with 10 bases between the two ends.

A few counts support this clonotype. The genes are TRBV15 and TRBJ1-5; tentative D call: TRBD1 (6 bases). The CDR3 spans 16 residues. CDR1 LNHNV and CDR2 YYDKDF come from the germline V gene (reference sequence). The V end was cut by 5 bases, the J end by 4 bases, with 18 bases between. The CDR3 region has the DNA TGTGCCACCAGCCTTGAGAGGACAGTCCTTAATCAGCCCCAGCATTTT. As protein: CATSLERTVLNQPQHF.

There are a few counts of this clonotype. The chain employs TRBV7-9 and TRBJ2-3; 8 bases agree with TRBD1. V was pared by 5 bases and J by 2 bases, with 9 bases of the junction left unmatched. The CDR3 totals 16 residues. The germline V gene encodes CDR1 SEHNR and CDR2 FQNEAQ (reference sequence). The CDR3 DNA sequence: TGTGCCAGCAGCAGACGGACAGGGTTTAACACAGATACGCAGTATTTT. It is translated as CASSRRTGFNTDTQYF. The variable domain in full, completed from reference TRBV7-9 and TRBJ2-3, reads DTGVSQNPRHKITKRGQNVTFRCDPISEHNRLYWYRQTLGQGPEFLTYFQNEAQLEKSRLLSDRFSAERPKGSFSTLEIQRTEQGDSAMYLCASSRRTGFNTDTQYFGPGTRLTVL.

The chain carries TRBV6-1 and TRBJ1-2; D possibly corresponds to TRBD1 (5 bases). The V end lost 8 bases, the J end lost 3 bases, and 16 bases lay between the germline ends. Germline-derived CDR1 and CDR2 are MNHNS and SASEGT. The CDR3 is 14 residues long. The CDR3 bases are TGTGCCAGCTCCGAAAGTCCCAGGGACTATGGCTACACCTTC. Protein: CASSESPRDYGYTF.

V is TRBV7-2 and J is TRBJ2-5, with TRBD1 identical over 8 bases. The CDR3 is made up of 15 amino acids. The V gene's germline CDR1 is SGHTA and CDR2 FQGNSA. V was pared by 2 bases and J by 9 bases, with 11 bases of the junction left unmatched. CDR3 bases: TGTGCCAGCAGCTTACAGGGGGCGAGTAAGTCGGCCCAGTACTTC. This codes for CASSLQGASKSAQYF. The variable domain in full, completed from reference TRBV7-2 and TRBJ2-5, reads GAGVSQSPSNKVTEKGKDVELRCDPISGHTALYWYRQSLGQGLEFLIYFQGNSAPDKSGLPSDRFSAERTGGSVSTLTIQRTQQEDSAVYLCASSLQGASKSAQYFGPGTRLLVL.

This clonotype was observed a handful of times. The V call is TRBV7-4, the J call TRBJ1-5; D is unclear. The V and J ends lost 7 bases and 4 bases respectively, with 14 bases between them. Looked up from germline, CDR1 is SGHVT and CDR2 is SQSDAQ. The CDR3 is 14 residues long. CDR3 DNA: TGTGCCAGCATCAAGCGGTTTAGGAATCAGCCCCAGCATTTT. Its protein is CASIKRFRNQPQHF.

CDR3 residues: CASSWDRNTEAFF. In nucleotides, the CDR3 is TGCGCCAGCAGCTGGGACAGGAACACTGAAGCTTTCTTT. The chain couples TRBV5-1 to TRBJ1-1; 7 nucleotides align to TRBD1. Trimming cost V 3 bases and J 1 base; bases outside gene matches: 0. The CDR3 sequence is 13 residues long. Germline V gene lookup returns CDR1 SGHRS and CDR2 YFSETQ. Variable domain in full (rest from reference TRBV5-1 and TRBJ1-1): KAGVTQTPRYLIKTRGQQVTLSCSPISGHRSVSWYQQTPGQGLQFLFEYFSETQRNKGNFPGRFSGRQFSNSRSEMNVSTLELGDSALYLCASSWDRNTEAFFGQGTRLTVV.

CDR3 residues: CASSPGTGGEQFF. In nucleotides, the CDR3 is TGTGCCAGCAGTCCCGGGACCGGCGGTGAGCAGTTCTTC. This sequence joins TRBV6-1 and TRBJ2-1, with D perhaps assigned TRBD1 or TRBD2 (5 bases each). V lost 5 bases, J lost 9 bases, and 14 bases lay in between. The length of the CDR3 is 13 residues. Germline V gene data show CDR1 as MNHNS and CDR2 as SASEGT.

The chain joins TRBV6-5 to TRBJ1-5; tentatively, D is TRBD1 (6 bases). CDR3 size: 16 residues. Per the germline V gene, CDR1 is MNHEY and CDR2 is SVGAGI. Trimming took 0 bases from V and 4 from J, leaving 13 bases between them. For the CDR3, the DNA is TGTGCCAGCAGTTACTCGGGGGGGGCCGCTAATCAGCCCCAGCATTTT. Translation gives CASSYSGGAANQPQHF.

In DNA form, the CDR3 reads TGTGCCACCAGCCCCGGACAGACTGGTCAGCCCCAGCATTTT. It yields the protein CATSPGQTGQPQHF. The chain is built from TRBV15 and TRBJ1-5; perhaps TRBD1 as D (6 bases). This CDR3 region has 14 residues. Deletions cut 5 bases from V and 6 bases from J, with 14 bases between. CDR1 and CDR2 (germline): LNHNV, YYDKDF (reference sequence).

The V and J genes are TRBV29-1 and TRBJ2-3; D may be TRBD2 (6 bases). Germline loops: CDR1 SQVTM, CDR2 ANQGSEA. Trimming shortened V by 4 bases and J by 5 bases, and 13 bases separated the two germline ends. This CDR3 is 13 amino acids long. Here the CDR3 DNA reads TGCAGCGTTGTTGGGGGGTCCGTAGATACGCAGTATTTT. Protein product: CSVVGGSVDTQYF.

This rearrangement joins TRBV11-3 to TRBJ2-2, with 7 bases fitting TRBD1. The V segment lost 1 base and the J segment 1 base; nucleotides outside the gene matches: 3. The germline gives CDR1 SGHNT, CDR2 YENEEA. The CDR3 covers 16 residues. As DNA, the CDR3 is TGTGCCAGCAGCTTAGGGTGGACAGGGAACACCGGGGAGCTGTTTTTT. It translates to CASSLGWTGNTGELFF.

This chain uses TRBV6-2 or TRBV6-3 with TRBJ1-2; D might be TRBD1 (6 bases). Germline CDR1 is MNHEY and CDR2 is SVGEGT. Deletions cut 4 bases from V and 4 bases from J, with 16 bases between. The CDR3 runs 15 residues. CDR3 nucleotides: TGTGCCAGCAGTTCACCAGACAGGACTATCTATGGCTACACCTTC. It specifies CASSSPDRTIYGYTF.

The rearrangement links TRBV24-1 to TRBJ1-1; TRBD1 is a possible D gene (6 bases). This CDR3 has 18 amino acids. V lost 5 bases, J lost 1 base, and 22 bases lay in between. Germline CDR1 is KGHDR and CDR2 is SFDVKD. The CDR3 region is CATSGPGGQGRENTEAFF. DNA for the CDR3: TGTGCCACCAGTGGACCGGGGGGCCAGGGGCGGGAGAACACTGAAGCTTTCTTT.

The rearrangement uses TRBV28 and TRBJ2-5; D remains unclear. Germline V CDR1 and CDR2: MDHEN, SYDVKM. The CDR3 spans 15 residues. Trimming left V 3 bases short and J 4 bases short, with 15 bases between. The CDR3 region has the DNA TGTGCCAGCAGTTTTTTATCCAACAAGAGAGAGACCCAGTACTTC. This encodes CASSFLSNKRETQYF.

The CDR3 DNA follows: TGTGCCAGCAGCATGGACAGAAAAGAGACCCAGTACTTC. Translation gives CASSMDRKETQYF. V gene TRBV5-4 combines with J gene TRBJ2-5; weak D call: TRBD1 (6 bases). The CDR3 runs 13 residues. V dropped 4 bases and J dropped 3 bases, with 10 bases sitting between them. Germline assignment: CDR1 SGHNT and CDR2 YYREEE (reference sequence).

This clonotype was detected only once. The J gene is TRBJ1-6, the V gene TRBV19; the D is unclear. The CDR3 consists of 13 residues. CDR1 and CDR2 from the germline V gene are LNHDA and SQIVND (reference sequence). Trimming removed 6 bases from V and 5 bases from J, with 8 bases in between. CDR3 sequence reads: CASRMENNSPLHF. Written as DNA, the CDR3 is TGTGCCAGTAGGATGGAGAATAATTCACCCCTCCACTTT.

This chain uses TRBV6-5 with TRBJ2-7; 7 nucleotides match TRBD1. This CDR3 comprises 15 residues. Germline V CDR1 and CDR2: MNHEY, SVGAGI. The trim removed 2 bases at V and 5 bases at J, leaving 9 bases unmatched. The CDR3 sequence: CASSYTGTEGHEQYF. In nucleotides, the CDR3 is TGTGCCAGCAGTTACACCGGGACAGAAGGGCACGAGCAGTACTTC.

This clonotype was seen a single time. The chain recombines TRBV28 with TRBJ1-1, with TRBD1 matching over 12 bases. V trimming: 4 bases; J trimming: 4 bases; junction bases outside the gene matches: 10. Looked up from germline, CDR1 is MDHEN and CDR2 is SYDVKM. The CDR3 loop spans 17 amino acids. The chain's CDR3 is CASSSAGTGGFRTEAFF. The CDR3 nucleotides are TGTGCCAGCAGTTCAGCCGGGACAGGGGGCTTTCGCACTGAAGCTTTCTTT.

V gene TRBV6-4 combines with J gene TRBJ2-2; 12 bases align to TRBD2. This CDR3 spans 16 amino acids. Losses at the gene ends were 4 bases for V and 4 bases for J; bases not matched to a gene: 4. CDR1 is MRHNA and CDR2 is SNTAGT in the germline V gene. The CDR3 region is CASSVTSGRSTGELFF. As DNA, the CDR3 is TGTGCCAGCAGTGTCACTAGCGGGAGGAGCACCGGGGAGCTGTTTTTT.

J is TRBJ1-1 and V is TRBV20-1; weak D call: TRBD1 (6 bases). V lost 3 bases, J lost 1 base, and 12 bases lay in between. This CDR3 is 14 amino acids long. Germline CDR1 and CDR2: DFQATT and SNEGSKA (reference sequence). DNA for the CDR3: TGCAGTGCTAGTCGTCGGACAGCGAACACTGAAGCTTTCTTT. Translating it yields CSASRRTANTEAFF.